Included here is one TCR beta chain sequence, with context. Its cognate antigen is unknown. Germline lookup yields CDR1 SEHNR and CDR2 FQNEAQ (reference sequence). The CDR3 extends over 15 amino acids. The libraries of TRB cDNA were constructed through 5' RACE using UMI labels. TCRdb reprocessed the 5' RACE reads and stores each CDR3 protein as one record, lacking DNA. The sample includes about 89,000 distinct CDR3 sequences. This sample was taken from a study of CXCR3-negative and CXCR3-positive naive CD8 T cells. Study-wide results and caveats: Cryopreservation partially decreased CXCR3 expression, and most assays used fresh PBMCs. CXCR3-negative and CXCR3-positive naive cells shared comparable TRBV-TRBJ usage, but memory cells did not. The study found comparably high diversity in both naive subsets and much lower diversity in memory CD8+ cells. CXCR3-positive naive cells carried more hydrophobic TRB CDR3s than CXCR3-negative ones.

The source is a human donor in good health. Some clones in this sample may be carry-over from other donors' samples. V and J are TRBV7-9 and TRBJ1-1. The sample taken for sequencing was naive CXCR3+ CD8+ T cells from blood. The sample's subset: CD45RO-CCR7+CD27+CD95- naive CD8+ T cells expressing CXCR3 (TNR3+). CDR3 region: CASSLARQNNTEAFF.